This is a list of T cell receptor beta chains from one sample in a study of technical replicates of blood from several donors. Profiling relied on immunoSEQ multiplex PCR, and the TCRdb table lists in-frame clones only, not all of them. Seen here are about 59,000 clones, approximately 97% observed once, and the top ten hold 0.15% to 0.25%. Material: T cells isolated from PBMCs. The receptors stem from a human donor in good health. The CDR3 runs from the conserved cysteine through the conserved F or W. D genes are given only for firm matches. Expanded clones are given a class, and other clones once, few, many or no size at all.

>once|TRBJ1-1|TRBV29-1|-
CSVDLLRNTEAFF
TGCAGCGTTGATTTGCTACGGAACACTGAAGCTTTCTTT
>-|TRBJ2-5|TRBV25-1|-
CASSELRKETQYF
TGTGCCAGCAGTGAACTCAGAAAAGAGACCCAGTACTTC
>-|TRBJ1-5|TRBV5-1|-
CASSLAGQPQHF
TGCGCCAGCAGCTTGGCAGGCCAGCCCCAGCATTTT
>-|TRBJ1-5|TRBV6-5|TRBD1
CASSYSGTGRQPQHF
TGTGCCAGCAGTTACTCGGGGACAGGGAGACAGCCCCAGCATTTT
>-|TRBJ2-5|TRBV29-1|-
CSVVGASIVVETQYF
TGCAGCGTGGTGGGGGCCTCTATAGTGGTGGAGACCCAGTACTTC
>-|TRBJ2-4|TRBV5-1|-
CASSLEALGAGYIQYF
TGCGCCAGCAGCTTGGAGGCTTTGGGGGCTGGTTACATTCAGTACTTC
>-|TRBJ1-1|TRBV5-1|-
CASSLGDTNTEAFF
TGCGCCAGCAGCTTGGGGGACACGAACACTGAAGCTTTCTTT
>-|TRBJ2-5|TRBV9|TRBD2
CASSGSGVKRETQYF
TGTGCCAGCAGCGGGAGCGGGGTAAAGCGAGAGACCCAGTACTTC
>-|TRBJ1-6|TRBV15|-
CATSDRRLNSPLHF
TGTGCCACCAGCGACAGGCGCCTTAATTCACCCCTCCACTTT
>-|TRBJ2-5|TRBV5-5|TRBD1
CASSLGQGPAVETQYF
TGTGCCAGCAGCTTGGGACAGGGGCCAGCGGTAGAGACCCAGTACTTC
>-|TRBJ1-1|TRBV6-4|-
CASSDSFASYTEAFF
TGTGCCAGCAGTGACTCTTTTGCGAGTTACACTGAAGCTTTCTTT
>-|TRBJ1-1|TRBV19|-
CASSPAGGDTEAFF
TGTGCCAGTAGTCCCGCCGGCGGGGACACTGAAGCTTTCTTT
>-|TRBJ2-7|TRBV5-4|TRBD2
CASSPVASGRPSSYEQYF
TGTGCCAGCAGCCCGGTAGCTAGCGGACGCCCGAGCTCCTACGAGCAGTACTTC
>-|TRBJ1-5|TRBV6-5|TRBD1
CASSQGGDNQPQHF
TGTGCCAGCAGCCAGGGGGGTGACAATCAGCCCCAGCATTTT
>-|TRBJ2-7|TRBV5-1|-
CASSLGGDNEQYF
TGCGCCAGCAGCTTGGGAGGCGATAACGAGCAGTACTTC
>-|TRBJ2-1|TRBV28|-
CASSLLGLSSYNEQFF
TGTGCCAGCAGTTTACTGGGGCTTAGCTCCTACAATGAGCAGTTCTTC
>-|TRBJ1-6|TRBV19|-
CASSIANQGKSPLHF
TGTGCCAGTAGTATAGCGAACCAGGGAAAGTCACCCCTCCACTTT
>once|TRBJ1-2|TRBV30|-
CAWSPPLGGYTF
TGTGCCTGGAGTCCCCCCCTAGGAGGCTACACCTTC
>-|TRBJ1-1|TRBV11-2|-
CASSSTDRPNTEAFF
TGTGCCAGCAGCTCAACGGACAGACCGAACACTGAAGCTTTCTTT
>-|TRBJ2-2|TRBV12-5|TRBD1
CASGLDWRSGTGTAGELFF
TGTGCTAGTGGTTTGGACTGGCGATCCGGGACAGGGACCGCCGGGGAGCTGTTTTTT
>once|TRBJ2-2|TRBV30|-
CAWSSPRGPNTGELFF
TGTGCCTGGAGTTCGCCCCGCGGGCCGAACACCGGGGAGCTGTTTTTT
>once|TRBJ2-7|TRBV27|TRBD1
CASRPGQGSYEQYF
TGTGCCAGCAGACCGGGACAGGGCTCCTACGAGCAGTACTTC
>-|TRBJ1-4|TRBV4-1|TRBD1
CASSQVGRDRAEKLFF
TGCGCCAGCAGCCAAGTTGGGAGGGACAGGGCTGAAAAACTGTTTTTT
>-|TRBJ2-1|TRBV14|TRBD1
CASSRERLIRGNEQFF
TGTGCCAGCAGCCGAGAGCGACTTATCAGGGGGAATGAGCAGTTCTTC
>-|TRBJ1-2|TRBV10-2|-
CASSERGADGYTF
TGCGCCAGCAGTGAGCGGGGGGCGGATGGCTACACCTTC